This T cell receptor beta chain was sequenced during a study of radiation and T cells in renal cell carcinoma. The CDR3 length is 15 residues. Germline V gives CDR1 SNHLY, CDR2 FYNNEI. After removal of 5 bases from V and 6 bases from J, the junction contained 8 bases not matched to a gene. Study-level results: In blood, top tumor clones expanded by 2 weeks, shrinking by 4. Baseline intratumoral clonotype presence is unknown without pretreatment biopsies.

Clones were read by immunoSEQ multiplex PCR, and TCRdb kept only the in-frame ones, dropping some. The sample consists of around 180,000 clones, roughly 90% of them appearing once. Worth noting for this clone: Its target is unknown.

The time point is: blood 4 weeks post-SBRT, at nephrectomy. The treatment is: 15 Gy SBRT to primary tumor, nephrectomy 4 weeks later. Blood was sampled at baseline, 2 weeks and 4 weeks after SBRT. Clear cell pathology was present in this patient's renal cell carcinoma. The sample here was blood, taken from a patient whose treatment included radiotherapy and nephrectomy. The V call is TRBV2, the J call TRBJ2-1; 9 bases are shared with TRBD2. This receptor was taken from a woman aged 50 to 65 with renal cell carcinoma. The CDR3 sequence: CASSPEGLAFNEQFF. CDR3 DNA sequence: TGTGCCAGCAGTCCAGAGGGACTAGCATTCAATGAGCAGTTCTTC.